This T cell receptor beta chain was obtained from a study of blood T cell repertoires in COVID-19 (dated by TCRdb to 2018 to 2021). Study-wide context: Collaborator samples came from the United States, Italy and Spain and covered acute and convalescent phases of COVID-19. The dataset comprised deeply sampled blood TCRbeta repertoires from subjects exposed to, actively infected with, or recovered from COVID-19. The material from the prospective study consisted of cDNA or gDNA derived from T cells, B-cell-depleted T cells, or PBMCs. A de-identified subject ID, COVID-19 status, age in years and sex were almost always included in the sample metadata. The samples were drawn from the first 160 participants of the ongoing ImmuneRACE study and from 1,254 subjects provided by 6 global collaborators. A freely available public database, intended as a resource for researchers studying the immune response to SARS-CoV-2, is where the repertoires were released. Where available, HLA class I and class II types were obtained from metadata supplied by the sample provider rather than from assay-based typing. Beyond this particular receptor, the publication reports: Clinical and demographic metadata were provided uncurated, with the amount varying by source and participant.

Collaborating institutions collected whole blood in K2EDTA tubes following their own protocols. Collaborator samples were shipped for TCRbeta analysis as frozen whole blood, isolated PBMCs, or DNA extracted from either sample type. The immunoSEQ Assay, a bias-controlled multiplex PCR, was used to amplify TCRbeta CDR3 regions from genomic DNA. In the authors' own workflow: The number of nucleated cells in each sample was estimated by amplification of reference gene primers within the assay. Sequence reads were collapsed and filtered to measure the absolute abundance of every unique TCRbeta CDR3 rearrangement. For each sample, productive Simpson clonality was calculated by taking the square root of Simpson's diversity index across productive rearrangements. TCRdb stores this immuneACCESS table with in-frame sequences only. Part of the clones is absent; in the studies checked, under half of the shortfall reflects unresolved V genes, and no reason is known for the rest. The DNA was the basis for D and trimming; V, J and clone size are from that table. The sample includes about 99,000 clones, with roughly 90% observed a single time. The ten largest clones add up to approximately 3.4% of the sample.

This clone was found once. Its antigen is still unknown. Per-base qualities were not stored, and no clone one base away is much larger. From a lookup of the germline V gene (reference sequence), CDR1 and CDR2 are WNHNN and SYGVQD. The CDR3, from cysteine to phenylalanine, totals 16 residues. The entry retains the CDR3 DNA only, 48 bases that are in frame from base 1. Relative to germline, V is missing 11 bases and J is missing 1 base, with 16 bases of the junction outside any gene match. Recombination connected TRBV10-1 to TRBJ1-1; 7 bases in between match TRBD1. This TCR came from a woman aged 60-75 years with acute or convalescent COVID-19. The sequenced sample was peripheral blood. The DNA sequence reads TGCGCCCCAGCTTGTAGTCCGCGACAGGGGAACACTGAAGCTTTCTTT. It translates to CAPACSPRQGNTEAFF.